A selection of T cell receptor beta chains follows, all from one sample in a study of cytomegalovirus exposure and HLA in healthy donors. The table came from immunoSEQ multiplex PCR; TCRdb's copy has only in-frame clones and leaves some out. Of some 250,000 clones detected, 82% appear once; the ten largest clones hold more than 5%. Sequenced: PBMCs. These TCRs come from a middle-aged woman in good health and CMV-seropositive. The CDR3 runs from the conserved cysteine through the conserved F or W. A D gene is named only where the DNA matches it firmly. Not every row has a clone size; where given, it reads once, few, many or a size class.

d_gene	v_gene	abundance	j_gene	CDR3nt	CDR3aa
-	TRBV4-3	-	TRBJ1-2	TGCGCCAGCAGCCCCCTTCCTGGCTCCAACTATGGCTACACCTTC	CASSPLPGSNYGYTF
TRBD2	TRBV7-9	-	TRBJ2-7	TGTGCCAGCAGCAAACCATTGGGCGGAGGAACCGGGGGGTCCTACGAGCAGTACTTC	CASSKPLGGGTGGSYEQYF
-	TRBV6-1	-	TRBJ1-3	TGTGCCACTTCTAGACAGGCGGAAGGTGGAAACACCATATATTTT	CATSRQAEGGNTIYF
TRBD2	TRBV7-2	-	TRBJ2-2	TGTGCCAGCAGCTTAGCACGAACCGGGGGGTTCGGGGAGCTGTTTTTT	CASSLARTGGFGELFF
-	TRBV19	-	TRBJ1-2	TGTGCCTCTAAGGGGGTGGGCTACACCTTC	CASKGVGYTF
-	TRBV27	-	TRBJ1-4	TGTGCCAGCAGTTTAGAGGAGAAACGAGCAACTAATGAAAAACTGTTTTTT	CASSLEEKRATNEKLFF
-	TRBV6-5	-	TRBJ1-5	TGTGCCAGCAGTTCAACAGGGTTCAATCAGCCCCAGCATTTT	CASSSTGFNQPQHF
-	TRBV9	-	TRBJ1-2	TGTGCCAGCAGCGCAGACTCAGGGATTTACTATGGCTACACCTTC	CASSADSGIYYGYTF
-	TRBV14	-	TRBJ2-7	TGTGCCAGCAGCGTCAGGGGCGAGCAGTACTTC	CASSVRGEQYF
TRBD1	TRBV7-2	-	TRBJ1-1	TGTGCCAGCACCTCACCAAGGACAGGGTTGGGGACTGAAGCTTTCTTT	CASTSPRTGLGTEAFF
-	TRBV27	few	TRBJ2-2	TGTGCCAGCAGTTTGGGGACATTGACCGGGGAGCTGTTTTTT	CASSLGTLTGELFF
TRBD1	TRBV29-1	-	TRBJ1-4	TGCAGCGTTGATAAAGGGGGCCAAAATGAAAAACTGTTTTTT	CSVDKGGQNEKLFF
-	TRBV2	few	TRBJ2-3	TGTGCCAGCAGATACAGAGTCACAGATACGCAGTATTTT	CASRYRVTDTQYF